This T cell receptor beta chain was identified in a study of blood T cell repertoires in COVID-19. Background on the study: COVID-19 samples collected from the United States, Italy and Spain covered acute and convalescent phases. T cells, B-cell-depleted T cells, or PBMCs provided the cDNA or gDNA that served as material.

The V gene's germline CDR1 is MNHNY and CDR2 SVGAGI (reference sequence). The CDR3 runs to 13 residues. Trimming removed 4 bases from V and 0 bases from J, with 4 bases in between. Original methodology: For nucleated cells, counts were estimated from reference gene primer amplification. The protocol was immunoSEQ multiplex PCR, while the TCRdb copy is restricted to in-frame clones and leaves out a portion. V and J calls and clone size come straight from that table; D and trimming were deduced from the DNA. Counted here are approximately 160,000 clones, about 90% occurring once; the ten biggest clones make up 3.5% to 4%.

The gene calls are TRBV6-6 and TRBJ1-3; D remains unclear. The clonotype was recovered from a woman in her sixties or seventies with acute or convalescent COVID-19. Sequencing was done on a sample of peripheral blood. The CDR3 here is CASSFYSGNTIYF. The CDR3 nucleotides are TGTGCCAGCAGTTTCTACTCTGGAAACACCATATATTTT.